This T cell receptor beta chain comes out of a study of T cell changes during pregnancy in multiple sclerosis. Method: immunoSEQ multiplex PCR; TCRdb's copy keeps in-frame clones and lacks some. The data contain under 75,000 clones, around 90% of them seen just once; the ten biggest clones take up approximately 2.4%. Germline V gene sequence: CDR1 SGHNT, CDR2 YYREEE (reference sequence). V lost 2 bases and J 3 bases, leaving 9 bases between the germline ends. This CDR3 contains 14 residues. This TCR was recovered from a female donor with multiple sclerosis, enrolled in a pregnancy study. This chain links TRBV5-4 with TRBJ1-5; D gene ambiguous. Sample: peripheral blood, taken in the first trimester of pregnancy. DNA of the CDR3: TGTGCCAGCAGCTTAGGCGGCATCAATCAGCCCCAGCATTTT. Translating gives CASSLGGINQPQHF.